The entry below describes one T cell receptor beta chain. TCRdb's table, derived via immunoSEQ multiplex PCR, lists solely in-frame clones and lacks some. The sample has about 110,000 clones; roughly 90% are singletons. This sample is part of a study of cytomegalovirus exposure and HLA in healthy donors. The length of the CDR3 is 15 residues. Germline lookup yields CDR1 SGHNT and CDR2 YYREEE (reference sequence). Trimming pared 0 bases from V and 5 bases from J, leaving 14 bases between. The TCR comes from a woman aged 25 to 39 in good health and CMV-seropositive. The chain recombines TRBV5-4 with TRBJ2-5; D possibly corresponds to TRBD2 (7 bases). The sequenced sample consisted of PBMCs. The chain's CDR3 is CASSLEGGGRETQYF. The CDR3 region has the DNA TGTGCCAGCAGCTTGGAGGGGGGGGGCCGGGAGACCCAGTACTTC.